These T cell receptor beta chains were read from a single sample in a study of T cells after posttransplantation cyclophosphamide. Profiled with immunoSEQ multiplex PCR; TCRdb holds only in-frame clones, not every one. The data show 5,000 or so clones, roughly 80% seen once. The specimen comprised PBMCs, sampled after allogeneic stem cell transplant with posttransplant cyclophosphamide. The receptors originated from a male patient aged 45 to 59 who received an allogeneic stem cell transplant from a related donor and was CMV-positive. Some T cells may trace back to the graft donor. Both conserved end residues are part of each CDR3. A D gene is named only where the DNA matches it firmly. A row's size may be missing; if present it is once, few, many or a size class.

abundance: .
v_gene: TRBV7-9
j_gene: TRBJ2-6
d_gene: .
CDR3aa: CASSFVNGANVLTF
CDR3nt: TGTGCCAGCAGCTTCGTAAATGGGGCCAACGTCCTGACTTTC

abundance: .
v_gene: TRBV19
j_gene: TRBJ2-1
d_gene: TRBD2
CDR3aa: CASKSSGALYNEQFF
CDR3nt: TGTGCCAGTAAGTCAAGCGGGGCCCTCTACAATGAGCAGTTCTTC

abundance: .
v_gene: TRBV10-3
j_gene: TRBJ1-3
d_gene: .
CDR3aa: CAISEARQGDTIYF
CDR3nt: TGTGCCATCAGTGAAGCCCGTCAGGGTGACACCATATATTTT

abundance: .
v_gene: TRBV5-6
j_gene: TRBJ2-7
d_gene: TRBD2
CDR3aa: CASSRGGDSIEQYF
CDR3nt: TGTGCCAGCAGCCGGGGGGGGGACTCTATCGAGCAGTACTTC

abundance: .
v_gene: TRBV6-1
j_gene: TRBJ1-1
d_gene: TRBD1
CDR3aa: CASSPWTGNTEAFF
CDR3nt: TGTGCCAGCAGTCCCTGGACAGGGAACACTGAAGCTTTCTTT

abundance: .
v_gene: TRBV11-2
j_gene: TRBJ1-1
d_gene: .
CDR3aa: CASSLAQGSTEAFF
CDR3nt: TGTGCCAGCAGCTTAGCTCAGGGTAGCACTGAAGCTTTCTTT

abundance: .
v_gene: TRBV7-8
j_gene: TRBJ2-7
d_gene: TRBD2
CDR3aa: CASSSEDRDYNYEQYF
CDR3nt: TGTGCCAGCAGCTCTGAGGACCGGGACTATAACTACGAGCAGTACTTC

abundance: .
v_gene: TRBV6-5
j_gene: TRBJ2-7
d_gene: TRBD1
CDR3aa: CASSKDRGLSYEQYF
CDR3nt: TGTGCCAGCAGTAAGGACAGGGGGCTATCCTACGAGCAGTACTTC

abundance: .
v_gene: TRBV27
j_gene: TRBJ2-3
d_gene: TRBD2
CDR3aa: CASSEAGSFPDTQYF
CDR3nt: TGTGCCAGCAGTGAAGCGGGGTCCTTCCCAGATACGCAGTATTTT

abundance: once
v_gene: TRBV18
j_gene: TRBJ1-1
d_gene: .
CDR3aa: CASSRGQLNTEAFF
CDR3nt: TGTGCCAGCTCACGAGGACAGTTGAACACTGAAGCTTTCTTT

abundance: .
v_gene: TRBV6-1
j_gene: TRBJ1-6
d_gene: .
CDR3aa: CASSDNNSPLHF
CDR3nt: TGTGCCAGCAGTGATAATAATTCACCCCTCCACTTT

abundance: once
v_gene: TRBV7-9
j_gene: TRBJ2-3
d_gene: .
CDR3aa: CASKSRVADTQYF
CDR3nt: TGTGCCAGCAAGTCGAGGGTTGCAGATACGCAGTATTTT

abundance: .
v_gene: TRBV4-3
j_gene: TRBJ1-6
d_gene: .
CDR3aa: CASSQDSRGSHSPLHF
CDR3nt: TGCGCCAGCAGCCAAGATAGCCGGGGGTCGCATTCACCCCTCCACTTT

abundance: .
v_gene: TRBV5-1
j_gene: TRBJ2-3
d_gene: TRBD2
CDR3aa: CASSSLAGGLTDTQYF
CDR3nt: TGCGCCAGCAGCTCCTTAGCGGGGGGGCTAACAGATACGCAGTATTTT

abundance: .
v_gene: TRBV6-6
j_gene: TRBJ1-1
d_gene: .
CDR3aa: CASSLFSTGLTTEAFF
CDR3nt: TGTGCCAGCAGTTTATTTTCCACAGGGCTAACCACTGAAGCTTTCTTT

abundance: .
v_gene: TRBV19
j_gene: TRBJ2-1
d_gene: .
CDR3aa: CASSDSSSYNEQFF
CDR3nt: TGTGCCAGTAGTGACAGCAGCTCCTACAATGAGCAGTTCTTC

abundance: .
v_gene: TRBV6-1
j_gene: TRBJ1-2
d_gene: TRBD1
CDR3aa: CASSEAPGGYDGYTF
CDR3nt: TGTGCCAGCAGTGAAGCGCCAGGGGGCTATGATGGCTACACCTTC

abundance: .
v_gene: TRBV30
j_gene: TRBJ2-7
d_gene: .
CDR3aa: CAWSVGTGIPYEQYF
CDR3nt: TGTGCCTGGAGTGTAGGAACGGGAATCCCCTACGAGCAGTACTTC

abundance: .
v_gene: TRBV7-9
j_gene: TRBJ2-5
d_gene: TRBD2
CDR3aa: CASSTSSGLIAGETQYF
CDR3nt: TGTGCCAGCAGCACTTCTAGCGGGTTGATCGCGGGGGAGACCCAGTACTTC

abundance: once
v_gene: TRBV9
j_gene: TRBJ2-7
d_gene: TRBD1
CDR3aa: CASSGGAGTGLYEQYF
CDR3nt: TGTGCCAGCAGCGGAGGGGCGGGGACAGGGCTCTACGAGCAGTACTTC

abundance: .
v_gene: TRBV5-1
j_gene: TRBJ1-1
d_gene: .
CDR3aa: CASSLGGGWNTEAFF
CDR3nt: TGCGCCAGCAGCTTGGGCGGGGGCTGGAACACTGAAGCTTTCTTT

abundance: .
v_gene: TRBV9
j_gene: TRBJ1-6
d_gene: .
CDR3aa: CASSVGAGIHNSPLHF
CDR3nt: TGTGCCAGCAGCGTAGGCGCAGGGATTCATAATTCCCCCCTCCACTTT

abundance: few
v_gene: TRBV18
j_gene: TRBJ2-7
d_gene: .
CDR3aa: CASSRNGYEQYF
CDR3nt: TGTGCCAGCTCACGAAACGGCTACGAGCAGTACTTC

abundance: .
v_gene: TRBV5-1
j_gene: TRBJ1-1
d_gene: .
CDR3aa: CASSLVPGVNTEAFF
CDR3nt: TGCGCCAGCAGCTTGGTGCCAGGCGTGAACACTGAAGCTTTCTTT

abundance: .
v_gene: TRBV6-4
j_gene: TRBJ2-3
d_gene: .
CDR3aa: CASSVGLASRDTQYF
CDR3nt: TGTGCCAGCAGCGTAGGGCTAGCCAGTCGAGATACGCAGTATTTT

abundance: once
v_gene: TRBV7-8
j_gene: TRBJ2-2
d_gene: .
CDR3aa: CASSLASLAPTGELFF
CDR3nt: TGTGCCAGCAGCTTAGCCTCCCTAGCCCCCACCGGGGAGCTGTTTTTT

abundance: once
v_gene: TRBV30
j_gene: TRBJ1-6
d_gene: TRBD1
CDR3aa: CAWSPGTGGFFNSPLHF
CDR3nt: TGTGCCTGGAGCCCCGGGACAGGGGGCTTTTTTAATTCCCCCCTCCACTTT

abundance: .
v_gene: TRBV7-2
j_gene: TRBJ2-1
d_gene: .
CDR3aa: CASSKRVPYNEQFF
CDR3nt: TGTGCCAGCAGTAAGCGGGTGCCCTACAATGAGCAGTTCTTC

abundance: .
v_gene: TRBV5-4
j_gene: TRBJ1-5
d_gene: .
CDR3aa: CASSLGGLNQPQHF
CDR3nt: TGTGCCAGCAGCTTGGGAGGGCTCAATCAGCCCCAGCATTTT

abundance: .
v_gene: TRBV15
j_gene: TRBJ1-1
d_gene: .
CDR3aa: CATSGNLRGRRAFF
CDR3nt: TGTGCCACCAGCGGAAATCTCAGGGGTAGAAGAGCTTTCTTT

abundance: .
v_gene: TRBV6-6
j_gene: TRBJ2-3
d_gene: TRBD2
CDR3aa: CASSLTSGYTDTQYF
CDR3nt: TGTGCCAGCAGTCTAACTAGCGGCTACACAGATACGCAGTATTTT

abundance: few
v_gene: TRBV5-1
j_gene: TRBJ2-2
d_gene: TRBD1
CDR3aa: CASSLRDRGLSGELFF
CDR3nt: TGCGCCAGCAGCTTGCGGGACAGGGGGTTGTCCGGGGAGCTGTTTTTT

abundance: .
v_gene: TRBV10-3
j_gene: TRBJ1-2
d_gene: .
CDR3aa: CAISGLGQNYGYTF
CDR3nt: TGTGCCATCAGTGGACTTGGACAGAACTATGGCTACACCTTC

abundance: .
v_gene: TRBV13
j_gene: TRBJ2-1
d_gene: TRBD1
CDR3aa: CASSLEGPGTGFSNEQFF
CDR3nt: TGTGCCAGCAGCTTAGAGGGGCCCGGGACAGGATTTTCCAATGAGCAGTTCTTC

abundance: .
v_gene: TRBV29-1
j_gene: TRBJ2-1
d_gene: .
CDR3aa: CSVEGQVSSYNEQFF
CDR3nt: TGCAGCGTTGAAGGGCAGGTTAGCTCCTACAATGAGCAGTTCTTC

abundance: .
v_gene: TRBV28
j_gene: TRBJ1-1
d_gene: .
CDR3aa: CASSLSHREAFF
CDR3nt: TGTGCCAGCAGTTTATCCCACAGGGAGGCTTTCTTT

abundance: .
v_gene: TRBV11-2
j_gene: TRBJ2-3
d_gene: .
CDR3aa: CASSPNRASSMADTQYF
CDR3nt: TGTGCCAGCAGCCCCAACAGGGCTAGCTCAATGGCAGATACGCAGTATTTT

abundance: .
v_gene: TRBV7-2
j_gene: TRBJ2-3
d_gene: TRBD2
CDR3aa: CASSLIAGSDTQYF
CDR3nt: TGTGCCAGCAGCTTAATAGCGGGGTCCGATACGCAGTATTTT

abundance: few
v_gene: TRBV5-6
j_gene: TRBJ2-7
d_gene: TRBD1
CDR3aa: CASSSRPGQGSYEQYF
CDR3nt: TGTGCCAGCAGCTCCCGTCCGGGACAGGGTTCCTACGAGCAGTACTTC

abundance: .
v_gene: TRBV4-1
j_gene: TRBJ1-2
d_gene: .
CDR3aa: CASSQDPRQHFYGYTF
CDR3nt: TGCGCCAGCAGCCAAGACCCCCGACAACACTTCTATGGCTACACCTTC

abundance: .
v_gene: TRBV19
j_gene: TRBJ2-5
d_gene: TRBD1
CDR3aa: CASSISRTGAGEETQYF
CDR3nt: TGTGCCAGTAGTATATCTAGGACAGGGGCCGGCGAGGAGACCCAGTACTTC

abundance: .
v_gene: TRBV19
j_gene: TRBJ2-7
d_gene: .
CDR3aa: CASSIGRENEQYF
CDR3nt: TGTGCCAGTAGTATTGGTCGCGAGAACGAGCAGTACTTC

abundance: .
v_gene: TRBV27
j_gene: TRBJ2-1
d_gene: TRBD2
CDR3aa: CASSFVLAGEVEQFF
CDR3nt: TGTGCCAGCAGTTTCGTCCTAGCGGGAGAAGTTGAGCAGTTCTTC

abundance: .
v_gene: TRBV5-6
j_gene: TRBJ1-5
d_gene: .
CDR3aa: CASSSSGGLNQPQHF
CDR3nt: TGTGCCAGCAGCTCTAGCGGGGGCCTCAATCAGCCCCAGCATTTT

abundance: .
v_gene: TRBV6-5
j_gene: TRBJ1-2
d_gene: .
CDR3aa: CASSYSFQGNYGYTF
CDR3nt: TGTGCCAGCAGTTACTCGTTCCAGGGGAACTATGGCTACACCTTC

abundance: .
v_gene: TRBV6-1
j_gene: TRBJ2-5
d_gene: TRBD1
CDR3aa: CASNRDRGRETQYF
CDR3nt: TGTGCCAGCAATCGGGACAGGGGGCGTGAGACCCAGTACTTC

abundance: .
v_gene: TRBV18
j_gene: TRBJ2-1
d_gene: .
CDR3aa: CASSPGVNEQFF
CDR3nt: TGTGCCAGCTCACCCGGGGTGAATGAGCAGTTCTTC

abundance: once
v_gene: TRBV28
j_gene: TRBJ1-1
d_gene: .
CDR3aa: CASSLSWNTEAFF
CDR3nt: TGTGCCAGCAGTTTATCTTGGAACACTGAAGCTTTCTTT